Below, one TCR beta chain is given with its context. The data were taken from a study of blood T cell repertoires in COVID-19. About the research overall: T cells, B-cell-depleted T cells, or PBMCs provided the cDNA or gDNA that served as material.

Original methodology: Amplification with reference gene primers provided the estimates of nucleated cell counts. TCRdb's table, derived via immunoSEQ multiplex PCR, lists solely in-frame clones and lacks some. That table supplies the V and J calls and clone size; D and trimming were determined from the DNA. The table includes 150,000 to 200,000 clones, under 90% detected once. The sequence was collected from an elderly woman with acute or convalescent COVID-19. Sequencing used peripheral blood.

The CDR3 is CASSLAGTSGAADTQYF. CDR3 nucleotides: TGTGCCAGCAGCTTAGCGGGGACTAGCGGGGCGGCAGATACGCAGTATTTT. This chain uses TRBV7-9 with TRBJ2-3; 13 bases map to TRBD2. V lost 0 bases to trimming and J lost 4 bases; unmatched junction nucleotides: 4. CDR3 length: 17 residues. CDR1 is SEHNR and CDR2 is FQNEAQ in the germline V gene (reference sequence).